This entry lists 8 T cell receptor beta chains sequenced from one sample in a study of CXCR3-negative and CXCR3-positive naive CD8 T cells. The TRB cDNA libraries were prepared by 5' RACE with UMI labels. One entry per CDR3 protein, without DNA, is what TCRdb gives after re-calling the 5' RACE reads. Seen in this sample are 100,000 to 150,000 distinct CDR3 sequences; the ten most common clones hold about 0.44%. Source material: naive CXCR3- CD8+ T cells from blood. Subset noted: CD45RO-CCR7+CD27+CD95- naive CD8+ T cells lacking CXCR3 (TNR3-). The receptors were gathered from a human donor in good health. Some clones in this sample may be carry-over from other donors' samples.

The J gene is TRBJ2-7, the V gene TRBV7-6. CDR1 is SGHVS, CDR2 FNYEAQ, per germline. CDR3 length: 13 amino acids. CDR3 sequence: CASSLRQSYEQYF.

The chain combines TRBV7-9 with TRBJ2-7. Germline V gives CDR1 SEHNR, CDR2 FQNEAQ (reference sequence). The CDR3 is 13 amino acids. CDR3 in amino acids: CASSSMASYEQYF.

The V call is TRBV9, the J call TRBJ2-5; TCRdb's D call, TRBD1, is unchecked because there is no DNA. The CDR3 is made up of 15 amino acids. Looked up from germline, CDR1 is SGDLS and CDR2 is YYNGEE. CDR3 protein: CASSVVAGTQETQYF.

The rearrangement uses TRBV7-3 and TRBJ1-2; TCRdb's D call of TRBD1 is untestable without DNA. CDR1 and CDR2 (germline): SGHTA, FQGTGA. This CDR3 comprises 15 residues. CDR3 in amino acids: CASSLTDSANYGYTF. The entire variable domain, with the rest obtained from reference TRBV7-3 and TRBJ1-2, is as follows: GAGVSQTPSNKVTEKGKYVELRCDPISGHTALYWYRQSLGQGPEFLIYFQGTGAADDSGLPNDRFFAVRPEGSVSTLKIQRTERGDSAVYLCASSLTDSANYGYTFGSGTRLTVV.

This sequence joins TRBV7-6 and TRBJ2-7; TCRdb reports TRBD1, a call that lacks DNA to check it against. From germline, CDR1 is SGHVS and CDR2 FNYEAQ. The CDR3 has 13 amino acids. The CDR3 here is CASSLSTGYEQYF.

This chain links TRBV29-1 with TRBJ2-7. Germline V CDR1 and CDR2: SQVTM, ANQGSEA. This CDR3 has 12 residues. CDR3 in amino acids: CSVETDTYEQYF.

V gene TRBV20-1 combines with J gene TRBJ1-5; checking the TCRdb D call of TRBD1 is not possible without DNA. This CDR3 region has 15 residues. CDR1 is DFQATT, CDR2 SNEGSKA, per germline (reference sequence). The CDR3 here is CSAGLEGGNNQPQHF.

The CDR3 here is CASSRSSGGSIGEQYF. The chain links TRBV6-5 to TRBJ2-7; TCRdb reports TRBD1, a call that lacks DNA to check it against. The CDR3 contains 16 residues. CDR1 MNHEY and CDR2 SVGAGI come from the germline V gene.